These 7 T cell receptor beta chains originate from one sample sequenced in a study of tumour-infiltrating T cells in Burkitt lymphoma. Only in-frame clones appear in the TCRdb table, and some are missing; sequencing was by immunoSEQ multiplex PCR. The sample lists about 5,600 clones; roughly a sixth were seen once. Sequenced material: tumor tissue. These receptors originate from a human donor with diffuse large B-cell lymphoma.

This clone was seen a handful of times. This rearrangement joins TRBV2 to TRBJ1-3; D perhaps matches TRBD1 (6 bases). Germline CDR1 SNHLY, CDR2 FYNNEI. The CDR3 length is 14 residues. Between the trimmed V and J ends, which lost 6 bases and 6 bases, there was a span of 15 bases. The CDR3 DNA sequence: TGTGCCAGCAGGTCGGACAGCACCCTAAACACCATATATTTT. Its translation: CASRSDSTLNTIYF.

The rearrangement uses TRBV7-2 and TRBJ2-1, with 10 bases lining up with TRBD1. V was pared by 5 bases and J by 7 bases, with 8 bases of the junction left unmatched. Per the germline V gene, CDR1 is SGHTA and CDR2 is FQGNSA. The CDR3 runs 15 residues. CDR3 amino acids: CASSARQGARNEQFF. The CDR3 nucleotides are TGTGCCAGCAGCGCACGACAGGGGGCTAGAAATGAGCAGTTCTTC.

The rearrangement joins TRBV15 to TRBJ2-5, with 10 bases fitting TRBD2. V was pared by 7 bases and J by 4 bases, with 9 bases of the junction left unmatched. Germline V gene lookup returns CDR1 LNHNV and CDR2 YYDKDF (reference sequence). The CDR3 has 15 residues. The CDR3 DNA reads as TGTGCCACCACCTACCGAGCGGGAGGGGGAGAGACCCAGTACTTC. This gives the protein CATTYRAGGGETQYF.

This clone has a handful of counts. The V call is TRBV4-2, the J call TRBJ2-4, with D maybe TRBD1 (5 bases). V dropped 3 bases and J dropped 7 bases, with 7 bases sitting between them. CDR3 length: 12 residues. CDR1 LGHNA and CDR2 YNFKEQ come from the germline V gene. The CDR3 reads CASSHQGNIQYF. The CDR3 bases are TGTGCCAGCAGCCACCAGGGCAACATTCAGTACTTC.

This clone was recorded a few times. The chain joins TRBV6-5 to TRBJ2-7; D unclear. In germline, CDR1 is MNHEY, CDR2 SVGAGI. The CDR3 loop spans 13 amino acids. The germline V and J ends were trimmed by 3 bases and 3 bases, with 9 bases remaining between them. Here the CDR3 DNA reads TGTGCCAGCAGTTATGGCCAGATCTACGAGCAGTACTTC. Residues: CASSYGQIYEQYF.

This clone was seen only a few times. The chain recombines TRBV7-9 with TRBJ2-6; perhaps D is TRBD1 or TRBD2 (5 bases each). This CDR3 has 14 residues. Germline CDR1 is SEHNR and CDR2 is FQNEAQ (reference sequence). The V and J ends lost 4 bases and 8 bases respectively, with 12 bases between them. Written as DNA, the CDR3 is TGTGCCAGCAGCTCCCTAGGGGAGACCAACGTCCTGACTTTC. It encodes CASSSLGETNVLTF.

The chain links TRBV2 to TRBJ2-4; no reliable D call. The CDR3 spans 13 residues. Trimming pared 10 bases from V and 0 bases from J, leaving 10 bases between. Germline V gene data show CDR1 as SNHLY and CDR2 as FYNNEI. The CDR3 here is CATSYLAKNIQYF. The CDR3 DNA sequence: TGTGCCACCTCCTACCTAGCCAAAAACATTCAGTACTTC.